Detailed here is one TCR beta chain. The data are from a study of blood T cells in healthy people across ages. A J-beta primer mix and a sample-barcoded 5' primer were used in a second PCR of roughly 6 to 12 cycles. TCRdb re-called the 5' RACE reads through MiXCR, storing one row per CDR3 protein. The sample carries just over 800,000 distinct CDR3 sequences, about 59% recorded once. The CDR3 has 17 residues. Germline V gene data show CDR1 as SEHNR and CDR2 as FQNEAQ (reference sequence). The sample taken for sequencing was blood. The receptor was derived from a man aged 25-45 years in good health. The chain is built from TRBV7-9 and TRBJ2-7; D is possibly TRBD2 (5 bases). The DNA matches TRBJ2-5 better at its end, which makes the J call doubtful. The CDR3 DNA reads as TGTGCCAGCAGCCCACCCCTTTACACGGGGAGCAACGAGACCCAGTACTTC. This codes for CASSPPLYTGSNETQYF.